The present entry profiles one T cell receptor beta chain with its context. Trimming cost V 5 bases and J 2 bases, with 21 bases left between them. The CDR3 loop spans 17 amino acids. CDR1 and CDR2 from the germline V gene are SEHNR and FQNEAQ (reference sequence). This specimen belongs to a study of blood T cell repertoires in COVID-19. At the level of the study: COVID-19 samples collected from the United States, Italy and Spain covered acute and convalescent phases.

Using immunoSEQ multiplex PCR, the repertoire was profiled, and TCRdb retains in-frame clones only, with some absent. Here the sample spans some 300,000 clones, approximately 90% being singletons. Source material: PBMCs or T cells enriched from blood (not recorded which). The rearrangement links TRBV7-9 to TRBJ2-5, with D possibly matching TRBD2 (6 bases). This TCR derives from a woman in her forties who had recovered from COVID-19. The CDR3 DNA follows: TGTGCCAGCAGCCGAAGGGTTGGGCTAGCGCATCAAGAGACCCAGTACTTC. This encodes CASSRRVGLAHQETQYF. Based on the CDR3 plus reference TRBV7-9 and TRBJ2-5, the full variable domain is DTGVSQNPRHKITKRGQNVTFRCDPISEHNRLYWYRQTLGQGPEFLTYFQNEAQLEKSRLLSDRFSAERPKGSFSTLEIQRTEQGDSAMYLCASSRRVGLAHQETQYFGPGTRLLVL.